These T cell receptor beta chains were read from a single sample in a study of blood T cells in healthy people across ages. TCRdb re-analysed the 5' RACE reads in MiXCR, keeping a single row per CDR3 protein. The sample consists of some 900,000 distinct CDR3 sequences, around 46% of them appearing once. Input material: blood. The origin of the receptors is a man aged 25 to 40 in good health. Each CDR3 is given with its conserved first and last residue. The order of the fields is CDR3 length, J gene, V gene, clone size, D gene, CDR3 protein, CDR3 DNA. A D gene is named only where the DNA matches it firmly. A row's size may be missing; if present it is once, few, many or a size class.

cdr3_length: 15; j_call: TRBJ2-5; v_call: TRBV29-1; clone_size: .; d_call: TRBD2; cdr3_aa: CSVTTSGGARETQYF; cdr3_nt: TGCAGCGTAACGACTAGCGGGGGTGCCCGAGAGACCCAGTACTTC
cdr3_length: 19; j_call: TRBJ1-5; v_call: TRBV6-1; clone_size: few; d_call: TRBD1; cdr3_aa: CASSEGLQGRIHSNQPQHF; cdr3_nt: TGTGCCAGCAGTGAAGGGTTACAGGGGAGAATTCATAGCAATCAGCCCCAGCATTTT
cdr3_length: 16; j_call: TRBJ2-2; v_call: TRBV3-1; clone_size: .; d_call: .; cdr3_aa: CASSQRSGLNTGELFF; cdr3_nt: TGTGCCAGCAGCCAAAGGTCGGGGTTGAATACCGGGGAGCTGTTTTTT
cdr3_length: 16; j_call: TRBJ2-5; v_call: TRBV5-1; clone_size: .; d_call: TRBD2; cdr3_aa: CASSLIAGATGETQYF; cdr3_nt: TGCGCCAGCAGCTTGATAGCGGGGGCCACCGGAGAGACCCAGTACTTC
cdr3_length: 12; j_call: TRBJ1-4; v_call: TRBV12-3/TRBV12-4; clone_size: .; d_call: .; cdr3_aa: CASSLGQGGLFF; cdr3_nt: TGTGCCAGCAGTTTGGGGCAGGGAGGACTGTTTTTT
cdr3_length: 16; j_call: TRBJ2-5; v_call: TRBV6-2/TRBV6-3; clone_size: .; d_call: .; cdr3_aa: CASSSSQGLRGETQYF; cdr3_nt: TGTGCCAGCAGTTCTTCCCAGGGTCTACGCGGGGAGACCCAGTACTTC
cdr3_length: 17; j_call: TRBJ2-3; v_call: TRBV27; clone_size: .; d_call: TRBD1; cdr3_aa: CASSSGQFSPSTDTQYF; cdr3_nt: TGTGCCAGCAGTTCGGGACAGTTTTCTCCTAGCACAGATACGCAGTATTTT
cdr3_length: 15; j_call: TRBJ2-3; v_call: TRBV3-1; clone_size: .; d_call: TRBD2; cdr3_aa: CASSQAGGVTDTQYF; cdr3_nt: TGTGCCAGCAGCCAAGCCGGGGGGGTTACAGATACGCAGTATTTT
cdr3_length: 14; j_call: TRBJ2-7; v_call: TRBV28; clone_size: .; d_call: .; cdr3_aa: CASSTGLDSYEQYF; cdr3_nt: TGTGCCAGCTCCACGGGACTTGACTCCTACGAGCAGTACTTC
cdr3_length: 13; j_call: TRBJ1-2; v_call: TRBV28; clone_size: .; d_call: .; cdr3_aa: CATQTGANYGYTF; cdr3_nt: TGTGCCACCCAGACAGGAGCTAACTATGGCTACACCTTC
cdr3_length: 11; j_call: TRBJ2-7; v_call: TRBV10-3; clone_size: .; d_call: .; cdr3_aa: CATATGPEQYF; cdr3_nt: TGTGCCACCGCGACAGGCCCCGAGCAGTACTTC
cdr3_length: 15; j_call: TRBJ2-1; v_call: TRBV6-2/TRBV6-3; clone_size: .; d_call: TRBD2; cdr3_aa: CASSRGTSGVNEQFF; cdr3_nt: TGTGCCAGCAGTAGGGGGACTAGCGGGGTCAATGAGCAGTTCTTC
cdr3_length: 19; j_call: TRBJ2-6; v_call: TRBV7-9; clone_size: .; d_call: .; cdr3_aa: CASSLDHRVEHSGANVLTF; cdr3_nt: TGTGCCAGCAGCTTAGACCACAGGGTTGAACACTCTGGGGCCAACGTCCTGACTTTC
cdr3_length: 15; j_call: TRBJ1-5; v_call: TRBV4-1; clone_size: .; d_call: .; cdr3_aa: CASSQEGFQNQPRHF; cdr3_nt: TGCGCCAGCAGCCAAGAGGGGTTTCAGAATCAGCCCCGGCATTTT
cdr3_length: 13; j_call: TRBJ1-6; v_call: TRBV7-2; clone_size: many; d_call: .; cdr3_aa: CASSGQYNSPLHF; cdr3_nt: TGTGCCAGCAGCGGACAATATAATTCACCCCTCCACTTT
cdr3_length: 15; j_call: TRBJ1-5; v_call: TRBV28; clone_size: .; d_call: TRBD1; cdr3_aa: CASSPTRTGHQPQHF; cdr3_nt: TGTGCCAGCAGTCCTACCCGGACAGGCCATCAGCCCCAGCATTTT
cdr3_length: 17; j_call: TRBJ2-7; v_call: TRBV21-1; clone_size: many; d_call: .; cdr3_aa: CASSKRKWDRGFYEQYF; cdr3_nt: TGTGCCAGCAGCAAACGTAAATGGGACAGGGGGTTCTACGAGCAGTACTTC